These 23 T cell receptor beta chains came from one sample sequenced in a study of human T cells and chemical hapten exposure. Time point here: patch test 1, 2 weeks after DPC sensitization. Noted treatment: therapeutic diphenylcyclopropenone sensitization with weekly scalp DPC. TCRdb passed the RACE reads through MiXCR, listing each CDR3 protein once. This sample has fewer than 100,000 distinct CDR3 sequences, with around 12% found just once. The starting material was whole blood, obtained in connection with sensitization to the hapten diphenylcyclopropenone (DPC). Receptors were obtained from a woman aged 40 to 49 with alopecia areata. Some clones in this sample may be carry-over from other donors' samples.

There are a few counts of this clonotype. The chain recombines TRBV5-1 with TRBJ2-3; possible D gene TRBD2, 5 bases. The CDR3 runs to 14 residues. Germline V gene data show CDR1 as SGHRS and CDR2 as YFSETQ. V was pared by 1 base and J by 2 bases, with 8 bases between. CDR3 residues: CASSLPGTTDTQYF. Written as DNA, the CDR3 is TGCGCCAGCAGCTTGCCGGGAACCACAGATACGCAGTATTTT. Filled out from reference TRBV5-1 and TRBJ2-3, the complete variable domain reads KAGVTQTPRYLIKTRGQQVTLSCSPISGHRSVSWYQQTPGQGLQFLFEYFSETQRNKGNFPGRFSGRQFSNSRSEMNVSTLELGDSALYLCASSLPGTTDTQYFGPGTRLTVL.

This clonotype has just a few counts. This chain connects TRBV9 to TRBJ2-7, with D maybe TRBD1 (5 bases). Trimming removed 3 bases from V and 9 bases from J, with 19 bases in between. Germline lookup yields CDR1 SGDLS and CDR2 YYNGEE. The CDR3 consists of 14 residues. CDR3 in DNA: TGTGCCAGCAGCGGGAAAGCAGGGTCCACCGGGCAGTACTTC. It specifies CASSGKAGSTGQYF.

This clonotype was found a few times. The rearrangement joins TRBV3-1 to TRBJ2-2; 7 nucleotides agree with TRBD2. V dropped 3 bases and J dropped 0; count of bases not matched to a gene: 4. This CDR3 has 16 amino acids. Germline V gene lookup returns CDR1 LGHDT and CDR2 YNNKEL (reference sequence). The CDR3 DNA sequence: TGTGCCAGCAGCCATGGAGGGAGGGCGAACACCGGGGAGCTGTTTTTT. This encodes CASSHGGRANTGELFF.

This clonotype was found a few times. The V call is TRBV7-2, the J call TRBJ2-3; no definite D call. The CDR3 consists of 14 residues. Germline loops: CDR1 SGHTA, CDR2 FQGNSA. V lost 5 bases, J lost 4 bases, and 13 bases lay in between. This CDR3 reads CASSPRPRADTQYF. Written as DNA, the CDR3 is TGTGCCAGCAGCCCCCGTCCCCGCGCAGATACGCAGTATTTT. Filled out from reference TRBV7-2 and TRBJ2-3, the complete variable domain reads GAGVSQSPSNKVTEKGKDVELRCDPISGHTALYWYRQSLGQGLEFLIYFQGNSAPDKSGLPSDRFSAERTGGSVSTLTIQRTQQEDSAVYLCASSPRPRADTQYFGPGTRLTVL.

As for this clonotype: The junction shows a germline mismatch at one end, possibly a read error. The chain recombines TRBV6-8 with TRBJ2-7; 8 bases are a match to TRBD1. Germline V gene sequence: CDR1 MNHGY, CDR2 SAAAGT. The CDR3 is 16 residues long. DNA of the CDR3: TGTGTCAGCAGTTACTATCCGGGACAGGATACCTACGAGCAGTACTTC. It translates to CVSSYYPGQDTYEQYF.

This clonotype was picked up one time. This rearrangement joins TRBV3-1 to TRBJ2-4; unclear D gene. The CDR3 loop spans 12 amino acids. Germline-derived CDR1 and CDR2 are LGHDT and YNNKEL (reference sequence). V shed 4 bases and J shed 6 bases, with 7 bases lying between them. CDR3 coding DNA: TGTGCCAGCAGCCTCTTTGGAAACATTCAGTACTTC. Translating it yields CASSLFGNIQYF.

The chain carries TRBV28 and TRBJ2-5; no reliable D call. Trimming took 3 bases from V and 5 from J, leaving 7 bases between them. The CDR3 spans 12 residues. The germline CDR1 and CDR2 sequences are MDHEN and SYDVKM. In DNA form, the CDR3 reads TGTGCCAGCAGTTTGTTGGGGGAGACCCAGTACTTC. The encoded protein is CASSLLGETQYF.

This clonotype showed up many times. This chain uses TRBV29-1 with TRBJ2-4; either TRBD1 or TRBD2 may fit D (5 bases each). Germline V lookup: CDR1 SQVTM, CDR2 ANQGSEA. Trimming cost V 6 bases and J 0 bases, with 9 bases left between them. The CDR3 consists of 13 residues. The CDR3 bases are TGCAGCGTCTCCGGGACAGCCAAAAACATTCAGTACTTC. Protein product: CSVSGTAKNIQYF.

The DNA of the CDR3 is TGTGCCAGCAGCTTAGTGTCCCCGTCAGATACGCAGTATTTT. Protein: CASSLVSPSDTQYF. This chain links TRBV7-3 with TRBJ2-3; D gene unclear. V lost 2 bases and J 4 bases, leaving 10 bases between the germline ends. Germline-derived CDR1 and CDR2 are SGHTA and FQGTGA. The CDR3 covers 14 residues.

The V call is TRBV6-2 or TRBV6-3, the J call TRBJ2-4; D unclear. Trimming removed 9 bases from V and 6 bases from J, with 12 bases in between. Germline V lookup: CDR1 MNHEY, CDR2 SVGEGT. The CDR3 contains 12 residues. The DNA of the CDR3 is TGTGCCAGTAAAGGACCCTCAAACATTCAGTACTTC. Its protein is CASKGPSNIQYF.

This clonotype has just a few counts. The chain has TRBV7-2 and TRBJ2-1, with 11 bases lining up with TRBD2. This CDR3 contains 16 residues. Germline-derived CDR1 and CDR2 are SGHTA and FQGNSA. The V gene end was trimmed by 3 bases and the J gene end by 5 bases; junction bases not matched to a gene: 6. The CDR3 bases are TGTGCCAGCAGCTTGGACGGGACTAGCGGAAACAATGAGCAGTTCTTC. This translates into CASSLDGTSGNNEQFF.

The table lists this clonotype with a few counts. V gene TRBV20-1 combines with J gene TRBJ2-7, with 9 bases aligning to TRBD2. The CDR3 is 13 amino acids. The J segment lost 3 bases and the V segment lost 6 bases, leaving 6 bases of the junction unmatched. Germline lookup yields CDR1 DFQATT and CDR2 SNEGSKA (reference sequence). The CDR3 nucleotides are TGCAGTGCCCCTAATAGCGGGGGCTACGAGCAGTACTTC. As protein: CSAPNSGGYEQYF.

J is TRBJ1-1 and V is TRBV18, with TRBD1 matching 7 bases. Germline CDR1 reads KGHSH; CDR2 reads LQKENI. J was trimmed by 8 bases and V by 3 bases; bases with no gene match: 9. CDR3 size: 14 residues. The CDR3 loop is CASSPTGTAPEAFF. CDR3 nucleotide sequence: TGTGCCAGCTCACCTACCGGGACAGCACCAGAAGCTTTCTTT.

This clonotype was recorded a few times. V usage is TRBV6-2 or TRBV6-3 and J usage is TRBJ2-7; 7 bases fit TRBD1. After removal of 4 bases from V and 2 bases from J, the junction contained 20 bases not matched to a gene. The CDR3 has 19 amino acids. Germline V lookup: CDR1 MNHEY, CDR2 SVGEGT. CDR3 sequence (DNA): TGTGCCAGCAGTTGGGCCCTGATTGAGGGGGCGCACATTACCTACGAGCAGTACTTC. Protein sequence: CASSWALIEGAHITYEQYF.

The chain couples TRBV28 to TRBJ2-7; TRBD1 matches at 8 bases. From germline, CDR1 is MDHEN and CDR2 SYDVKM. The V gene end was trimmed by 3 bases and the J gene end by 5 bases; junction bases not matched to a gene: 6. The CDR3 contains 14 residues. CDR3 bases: TGTGCCAGCAGTTTTGGGGACAGGTCGAACGAGCAGTACTTC. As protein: CASSFGDRSNEQYF.

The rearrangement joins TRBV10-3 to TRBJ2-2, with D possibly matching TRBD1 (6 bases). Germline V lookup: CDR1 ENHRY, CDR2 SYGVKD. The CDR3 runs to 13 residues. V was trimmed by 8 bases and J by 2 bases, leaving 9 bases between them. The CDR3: CAIGDINTGELFF. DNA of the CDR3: TGTGCCATCGGGGACATAAACACCGGGGAGCTGTTTTTT.

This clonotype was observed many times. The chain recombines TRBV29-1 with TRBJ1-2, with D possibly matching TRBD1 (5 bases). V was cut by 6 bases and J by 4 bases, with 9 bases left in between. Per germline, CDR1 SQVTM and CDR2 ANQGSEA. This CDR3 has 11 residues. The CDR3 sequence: CSVDSPYGYTF. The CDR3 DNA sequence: TGCAGCGTCGACAGCCCCTATGGCTACACCTTC.

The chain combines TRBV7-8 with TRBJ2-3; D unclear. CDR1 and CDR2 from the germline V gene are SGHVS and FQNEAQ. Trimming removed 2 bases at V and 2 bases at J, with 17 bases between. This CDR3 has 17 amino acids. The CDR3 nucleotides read TGTGCCAGCAGCTTAACAATCGCAGCGAGACCCACAGATACGCAGTATTTT. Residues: CASSLTIAARPTDTQYF. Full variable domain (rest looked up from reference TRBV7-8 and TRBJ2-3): GAGVSQSPRYKVAKRGQDVALRCDPISGHVSLFWYQQALGQGPEFLTYFQNEAQLDKSGLPSDRFFAERPEGSVSTLKIQRTQQEDSAVYLCASSLTIAARPTDTQYFGPGTRLTVL.

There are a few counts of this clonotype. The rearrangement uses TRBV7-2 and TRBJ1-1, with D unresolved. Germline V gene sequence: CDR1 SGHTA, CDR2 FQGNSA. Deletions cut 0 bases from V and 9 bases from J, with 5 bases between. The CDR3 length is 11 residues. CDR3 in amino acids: CASSLAYQAFF. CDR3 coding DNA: TGTGCCAGCAGCTTAGCTTATCAAGCTTTCTTT.

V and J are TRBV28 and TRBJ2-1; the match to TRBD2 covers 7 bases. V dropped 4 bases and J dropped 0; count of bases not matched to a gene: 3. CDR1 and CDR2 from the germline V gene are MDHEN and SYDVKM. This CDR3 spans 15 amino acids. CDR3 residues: CASSSSGTSYNEQFF. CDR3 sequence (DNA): TGTGCCAGCAGTTCCAGCGGGACCTCCTACAATGAGCAGTTCTTC.

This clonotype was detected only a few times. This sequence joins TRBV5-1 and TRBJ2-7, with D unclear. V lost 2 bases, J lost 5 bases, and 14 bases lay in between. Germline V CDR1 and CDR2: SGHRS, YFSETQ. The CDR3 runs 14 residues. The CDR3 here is CASSFGDVAHEQYF. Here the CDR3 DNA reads TGCGCCAGCAGCTTCGGTGATGTGGCCCACGAGCAGTACTTC.

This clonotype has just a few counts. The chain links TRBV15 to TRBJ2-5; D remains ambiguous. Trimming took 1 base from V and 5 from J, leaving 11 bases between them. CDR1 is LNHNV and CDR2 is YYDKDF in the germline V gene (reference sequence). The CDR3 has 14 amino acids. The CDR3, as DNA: TGTGCCACCAGCAGAGGTACCTTCAGTGAGACCCAGTACTTC. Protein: CATSRGTFSETQYF. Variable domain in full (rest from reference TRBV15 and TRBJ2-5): DAMVIQNPRYQVTQFGKPVTLSCSQTLNHNVMYWYQQKSSQAPKLLFHYYDKDFNNEADTPDNFQSRRPNTSFCFLDIRSPGLGDTAMYLCATSRGTFSETQYFGPGTRLLVL.

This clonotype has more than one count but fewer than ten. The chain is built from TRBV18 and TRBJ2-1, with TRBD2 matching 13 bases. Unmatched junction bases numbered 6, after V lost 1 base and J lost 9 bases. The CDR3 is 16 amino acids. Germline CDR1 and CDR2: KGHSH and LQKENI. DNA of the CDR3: TGTGCCAGCTCACCACGGACTAGCGGGAGCTTCGGTGAGCAGTTCTTC. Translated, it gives CASSPRTSGSFGEQFF.